The rows below give T cell receptor beta chains drawn from one sample of a study of control samples from healthy donors and cancer patients. Profiled with immunoSEQ multiplex PCR; TCRdb holds only in-frame clones, not every one. The sample contains 150,000 to 200,000 clones, roughly 95% of which appear only once. The sequenced sample was blood. These receptors came from a woman aged 25 to 45 in good health. CDR3s leave out the opening cysteine and the closing phenylalanine or tryptophan. Each record gives: V gene, J gene, CDR3 protein.

TRBV11-2	TRBJ1-1	ASSLTVATPF
TRBV15	TRBJ1-5	ATSRDLGGGRPQH
TRBV7-9	TRBJ2-5	ASSLGRDEQETQY
TRBV3-1/TRBV3-2	TRBJ1-2	ASSPMTGQGYT
TRBV19	TRBJ1-5	ASTPREGVNQPQH
TRBV25-1	TRBJ2-5	ASSDVRGAANRQETQY
TRBV11-2	TRBJ2-2	ASSLHRNTGELF
TRBV6-6	TRBJ1-2	ASSYPGREGGYT
TRBV6-5	TRBJ1-2	ASSLDRGYGYT
TRBV18	TRBJ2-1	ASSPFPPASYNEQF
TRBV6-5	TRBJ1-4	ASRRPGGEKLF
TRBV5-3	TRBJ1-1	ARSLVPGWPGNNTEAF
TRBV30	TRBJ2-1	AWSESSSYNEQF
TRBV28	TRBJ1-6	ASRPGTGHSPLH
TRBV28	TRBJ1-5	ASNPDRGWNQPQH
TRBV7-2	TRBJ1-2	ASSLDIANYGYT
TRBV13	TRBJ2-7	ASSGGDEQY
TRBV12-3/TRBV12-4	TRBJ2-7	ASSSGTYEQY
TRBV19	TRBJ1-5	ASSILGQPQH
TRBV5-3	TRBJ1-1	ARSLRGNTEAF
TRBV2	TRBJ1-6	ASGAAQNSPLH
TRBV5-6	TRBJ1-3	ASSKGQGYTIY